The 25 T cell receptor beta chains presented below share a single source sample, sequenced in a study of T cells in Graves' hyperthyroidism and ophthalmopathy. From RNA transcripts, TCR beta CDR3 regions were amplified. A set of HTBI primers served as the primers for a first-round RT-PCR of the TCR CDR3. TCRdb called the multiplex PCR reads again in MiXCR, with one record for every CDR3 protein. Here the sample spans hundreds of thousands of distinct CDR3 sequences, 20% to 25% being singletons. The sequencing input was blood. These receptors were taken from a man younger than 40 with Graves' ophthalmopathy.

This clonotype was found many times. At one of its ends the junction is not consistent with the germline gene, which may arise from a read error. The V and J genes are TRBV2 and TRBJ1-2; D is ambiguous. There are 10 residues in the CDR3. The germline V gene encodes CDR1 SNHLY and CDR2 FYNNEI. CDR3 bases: TGTGCCAGCAGGGAAGAAGGCTACACCTTC. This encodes CASREEGYTF.

The CDR3 reads CASSAAGDSFTTEAFF. The CDR3 DNA reads as TGCGCCAGCAGCGCGGCAGGGGATTCTTTTACTACTGAAGCTTTCTTT. The chain recombines TRBV5-1 with TRBJ1-1, with D tentatively TRBD1 (6 bases). With 4 bases removed from V and 5 bases from J, the gap between germline ends came to 21 bases. CDR1 is SGHRS, CDR2 YFSETQ, per germline. There are 16 residues in the CDR3.

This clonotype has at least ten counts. CDR3 amino acids: CASSPEAGGAYEQYF. In DNA form, the CDR3 reads TGTGCCAGCAGTCCCGAGGCGGGAGGAGCCTACGAGCAGTACTTC. This chain uses TRBV28 with TRBJ2-7, with 8 nucleotides matching TRBD2. The germline V gene has CDR1 MDHEN and CDR2 SYDVKM. V gave up 5 bases and J gave up 2 bases; unmatched junction bases: 8. The CDR3 consists of 15 residues.

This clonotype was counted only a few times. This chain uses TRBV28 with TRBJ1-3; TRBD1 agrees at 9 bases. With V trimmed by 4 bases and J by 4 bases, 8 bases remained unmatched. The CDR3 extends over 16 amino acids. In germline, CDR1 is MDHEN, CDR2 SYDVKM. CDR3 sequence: CASSSTQGAQGNTIYF. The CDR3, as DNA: TGTGCCAGCAGTTCCACACAGGGGGCGCAAGGAAACACCATATATTTT.

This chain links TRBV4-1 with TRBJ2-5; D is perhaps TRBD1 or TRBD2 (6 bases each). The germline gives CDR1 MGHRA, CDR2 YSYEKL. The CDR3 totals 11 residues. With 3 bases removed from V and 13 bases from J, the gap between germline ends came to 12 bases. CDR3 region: CASSQGGRGYF. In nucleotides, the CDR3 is TGCGCCAGCAGCCAGGGGGGCAGGGGGTACTTC.

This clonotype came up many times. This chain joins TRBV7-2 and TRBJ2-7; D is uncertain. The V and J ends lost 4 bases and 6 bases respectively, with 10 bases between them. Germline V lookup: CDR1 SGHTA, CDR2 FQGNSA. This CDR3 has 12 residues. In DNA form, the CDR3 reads TGTGCCAGCAGCTACCCCCCCCCCGAGCAGTACTTC. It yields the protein CASSYPPPEQYF.

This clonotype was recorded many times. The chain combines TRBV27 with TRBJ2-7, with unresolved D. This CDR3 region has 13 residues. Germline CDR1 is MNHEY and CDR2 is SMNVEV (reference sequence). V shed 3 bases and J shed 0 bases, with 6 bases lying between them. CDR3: CASSLPNSYEQYF. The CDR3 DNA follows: TGTGCCAGCAGTTTGCCCAACTCCTACGAGCAGTACTTC.

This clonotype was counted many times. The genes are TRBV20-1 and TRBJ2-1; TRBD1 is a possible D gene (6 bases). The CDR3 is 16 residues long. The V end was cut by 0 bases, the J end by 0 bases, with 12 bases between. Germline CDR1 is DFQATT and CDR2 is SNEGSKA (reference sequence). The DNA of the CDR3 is TGCAGTGCTAGAGAGGACAGCTTCAGCTCCTACAATGAGCAGTTCTTC. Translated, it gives CSAREDSFSSYNEQFF.

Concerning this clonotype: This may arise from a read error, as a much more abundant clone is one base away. The CDR3 sequence: CAWEIGDSLPEQYF. CDR3 bases: TGTGCCTGGGAGATAGGAGACTCTCTCCCCGAGCAGTACTTC. The genes are TRBV30 and TRBJ2-7, with no clear D. Trimming removed 5 bases from V and 6 bases from J, with 20 bases in between. Germline V CDR1 and CDR2: GTSNPN, SVGIG (reference sequence). There are 14 residues in the CDR3.

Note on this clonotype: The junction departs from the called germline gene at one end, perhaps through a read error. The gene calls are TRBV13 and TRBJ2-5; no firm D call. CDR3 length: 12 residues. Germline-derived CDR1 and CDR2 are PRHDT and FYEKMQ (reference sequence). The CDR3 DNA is TGTGCCAGCAGCTCTAGGTCTTTTTCCCCGGACTTC. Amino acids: CASSSRSFSPDF.

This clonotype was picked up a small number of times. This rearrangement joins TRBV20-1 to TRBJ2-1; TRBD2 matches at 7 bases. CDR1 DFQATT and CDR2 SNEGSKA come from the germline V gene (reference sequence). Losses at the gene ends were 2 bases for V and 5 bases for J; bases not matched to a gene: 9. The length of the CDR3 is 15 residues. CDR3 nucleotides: TGCAGTGCTAGACGCGGGAGTGGGTCCCACAATGAGCAGTTCTTC. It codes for CSARRGSGSHNEQFF.

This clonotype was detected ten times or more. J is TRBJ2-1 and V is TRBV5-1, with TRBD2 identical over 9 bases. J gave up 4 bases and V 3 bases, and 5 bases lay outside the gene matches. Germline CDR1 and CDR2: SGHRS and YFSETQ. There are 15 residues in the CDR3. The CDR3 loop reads CASSWLSGSYNEQFF. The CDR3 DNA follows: TGCGCCAGCAGCTGGCTTAGCGGGAGTTACAATGAGCAGTTCTTC.

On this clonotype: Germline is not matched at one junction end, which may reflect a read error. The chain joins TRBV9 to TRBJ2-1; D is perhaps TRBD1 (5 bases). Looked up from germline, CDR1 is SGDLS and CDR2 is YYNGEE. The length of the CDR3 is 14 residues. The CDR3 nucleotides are TGCGCCAGCAGTTTGGCAGGGCCTCAGGGTGAGCAGTTCTTC. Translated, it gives CASSLAGPQGEQFF.

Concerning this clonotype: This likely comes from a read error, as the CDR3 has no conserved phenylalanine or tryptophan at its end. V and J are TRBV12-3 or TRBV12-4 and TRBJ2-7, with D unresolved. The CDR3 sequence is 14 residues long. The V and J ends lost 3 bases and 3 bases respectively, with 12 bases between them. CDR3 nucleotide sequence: TGTGCCAGCAGTTTCGGTCAGTTGAACTACGAGCAGTACCTC. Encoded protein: CASSFGQLNYEQYL.

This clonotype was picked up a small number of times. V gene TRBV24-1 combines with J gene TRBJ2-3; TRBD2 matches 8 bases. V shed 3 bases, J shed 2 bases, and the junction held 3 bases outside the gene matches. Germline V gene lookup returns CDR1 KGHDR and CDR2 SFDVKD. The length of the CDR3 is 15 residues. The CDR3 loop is CATSDVAGSTDTQYF. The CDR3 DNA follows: TGTGCCACCAGTGATGTAGCGGGATCCACAGATACGCAGTATTTT.

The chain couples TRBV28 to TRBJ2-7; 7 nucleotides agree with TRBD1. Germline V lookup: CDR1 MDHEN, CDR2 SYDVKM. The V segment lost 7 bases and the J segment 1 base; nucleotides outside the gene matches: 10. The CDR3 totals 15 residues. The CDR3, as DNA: TGTGCCAGCACAGCCTCCGGGACAGCATCCTACGAGCAGTACTTC. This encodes CASTASGTASYEQYF.

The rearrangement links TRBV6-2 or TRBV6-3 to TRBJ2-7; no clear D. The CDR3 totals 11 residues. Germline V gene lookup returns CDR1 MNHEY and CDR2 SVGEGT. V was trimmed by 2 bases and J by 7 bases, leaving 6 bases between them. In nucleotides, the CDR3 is TGTGCCAGCAGTTACACTTGGGAGCAGTACTTC. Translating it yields CASSYTWEQYF.

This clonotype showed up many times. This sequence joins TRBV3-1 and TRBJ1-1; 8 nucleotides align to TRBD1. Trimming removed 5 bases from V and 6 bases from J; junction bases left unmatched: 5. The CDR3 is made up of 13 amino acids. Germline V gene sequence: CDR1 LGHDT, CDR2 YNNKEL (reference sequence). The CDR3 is CASSYPTGAEAFF. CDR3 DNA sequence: TGTGCCAGCAGCTACCCGACAGGGGCTGAAGCTTTCTTT.

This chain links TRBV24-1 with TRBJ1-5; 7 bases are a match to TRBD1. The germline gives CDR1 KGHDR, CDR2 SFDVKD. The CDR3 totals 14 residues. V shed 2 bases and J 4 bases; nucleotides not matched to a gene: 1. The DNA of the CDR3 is TGTGCCACCAGTGATTCACAGGGGAATCAGCCCCAGCATTTT. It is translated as CATSDSQGNQPQHF.

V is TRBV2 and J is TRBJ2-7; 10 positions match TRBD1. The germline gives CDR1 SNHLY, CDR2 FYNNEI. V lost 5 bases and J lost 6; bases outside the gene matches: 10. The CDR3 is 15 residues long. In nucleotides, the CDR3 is TGTGCCAGCAGTCCTGACAGGGGGCGATACCTCGAGCAGTACTTC. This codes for CASSPDRGRYLEQYF. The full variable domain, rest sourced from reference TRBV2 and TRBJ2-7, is EPEVTQTPSHQVTQMGQEVILRCVPISNHLYFYWYRQILGQKVEFLVSFYNNEISEKSEIFDDQFSVERPDGSNFTLKIRSTKLEDSAMYFCASSPDRGRYLEQYFGPGTRLTVT.

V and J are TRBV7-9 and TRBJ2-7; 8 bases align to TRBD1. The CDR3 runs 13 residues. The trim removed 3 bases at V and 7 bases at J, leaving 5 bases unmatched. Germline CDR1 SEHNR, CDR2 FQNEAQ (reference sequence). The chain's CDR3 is CASSFGQGGEQYF. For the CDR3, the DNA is TGTGCCAGCAGCTTCGGACAGGGCGGTGAGCAGTACTTC.

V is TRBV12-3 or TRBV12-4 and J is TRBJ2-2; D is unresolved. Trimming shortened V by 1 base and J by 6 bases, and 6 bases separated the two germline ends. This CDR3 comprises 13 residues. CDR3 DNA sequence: TGTGCCAGCAGTTTAGGAGCCGCCGGGGAGCTGTTTTTT. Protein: CASSLGAAGELFF.

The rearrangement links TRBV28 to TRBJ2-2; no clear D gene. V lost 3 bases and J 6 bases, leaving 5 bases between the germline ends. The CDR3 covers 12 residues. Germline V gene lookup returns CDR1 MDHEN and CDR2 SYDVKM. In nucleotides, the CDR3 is TGTGCCAGCAGTTTGGTTCCCGGGGAGCTGTTTTTT. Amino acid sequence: CASSLVPGELFF.

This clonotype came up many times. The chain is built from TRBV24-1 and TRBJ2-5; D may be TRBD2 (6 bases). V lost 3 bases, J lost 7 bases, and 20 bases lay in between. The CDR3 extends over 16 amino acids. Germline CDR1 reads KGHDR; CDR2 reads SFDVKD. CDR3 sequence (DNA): TGTGCCACCAGTGATACCCAGGGTCGGGCCGGGGGGACCCAGTACTTC. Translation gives CATSDTQGRAGGTQYF.

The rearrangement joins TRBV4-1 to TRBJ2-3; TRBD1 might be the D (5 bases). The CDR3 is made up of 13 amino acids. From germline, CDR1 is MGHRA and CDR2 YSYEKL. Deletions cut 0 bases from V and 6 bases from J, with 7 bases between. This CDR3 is CASSQEGRDTQYF. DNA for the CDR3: TGCGCCAGCAGCCAAGAGGGGCGGGATACGCAGTATTTT.